The 8 T cell receptor beta chains reported below all come from one sample, sequenced in a study of blood T cell repertoires in COVID-19. Produced via immunoSEQ multiplex PCR; TCRdb's table is partial and in-frame only. The sample records under 75,000 clones, about two thirds being singletons. Sequences were obtained from peripheral blood. The receptors were sampled from a woman aged 70 to 79 with COVID-19, enrolled during active disease.

The CDR3 sequence is CASSLGGRITEAFF. CDR3 coding DNA: TGTGCCAGCAGTTTAGGAGGGAGGATCACTGAAGCTTTCTTT. The chain links TRBV27 to TRBJ1-1; D is unresolved. This CDR3 contains 14 residues. Germline V gives CDR1 MNHEY, CDR2 SMNVEV (reference sequence). V gave up 2 bases and J gave up 4 bases, with 11 bases separating them.

This clone was observed a handful of times. The V and J genes are TRBV7-9 and TRBJ2-3, with 8 bases that match TRBD1. Germline-derived CDR1 and CDR2 are SEHNR and FQNEAQ (reference sequence). This CDR3 has 16 residues. J lost 5 bases, V lost 5 bases, and 12 bases had no gene match. The CDR3 nucleotides are TGTGCCAGCAGCCCGCAGACAGGGGAATTGCAAGATACGCAGTATTTT. Translated, it gives CASSPQTGELQDTQYF.

V usage is TRBV6-5 and J usage is TRBJ2-7; 9 bases are a match to TRBD2. CDR1 and CDR2 (germline): MNHEY, SVGAGI. The CDR3 loop spans 14 amino acids. V shed 6 bases, J shed 2 bases, and the junction held 5 bases outside the gene matches. CDR3 in DNA: TGTGCCAGCAGCCATAGCGGGGGAGCCTACGAGCAGTACTTC. It specifies CASSHSGGAYEQYF.

The chain employs TRBV4-3 and TRBJ2-1; 12 bases map to TRBD2. CDR3 length: 21 amino acids. Germline CDR1 and CDR2: LGHNA and YSLEER. The V gene end was trimmed by 0 bases and the J gene end by 0 bases; junction bases not matched to a gene: 12. The CDR3 DNA sequence: TGCGCCAGCAGCCAAGATCACGGGGAACTAGCGGGGGGTAACTCCTACAATGAGCAGTTCTTC. Amino acid sequence: CASSQDHGELAGGNSYNEQFF.

The chain has TRBV5-1 and TRBJ1-1; D call uncertain. Germline V gene lookup returns CDR1 SGHRS and CDR2 YFSETQ. This CDR3 contains 14 residues. Trimming shortened V by 4 bases and J by 5 bases, and 15 bases separated the two germline ends. The CDR3: CASSMRAAGTEAFF. CDR3 nucleotide sequence: TGCGCCAGCAGCATGAGGGCGGCGGGGACTGAAGCTTTCTTT.

This clone was observed a few times. V usage is TRBV11-1 and J usage is TRBJ2-3; 9 positions agree with TRBD2. The CDR3 loop spans 15 amino acids. V lost 5 bases, J lost 5 bases, and 8 bases stayed unmatched. The germline gives CDR1 SGHAT, CDR2 FQDESV (reference sequence). CDR3 nucleotide sequence: TGTGCCAGCAGCCGCCTTAGCGGGAGTGGAGATACGCAGTATTTT. Its protein is CASSRLSGSGDTQYF.

V gene TRBV12-3 or TRBV12-4 combines with J gene TRBJ2-2, with D possibly matching TRBD2 (6 bases). This CDR3 spans 13 amino acids. Trimming shortened V by 3 bases and J by 6 bases, and 8 bases separated the two germline ends. The CDR3 region has the DNA TGTGCCAGCAGTTTGGGGGGAGCCGGGGAGCTGTTTTTT. This codes for CASSLGGAGELFF.

This clone was recorded a few times. The chain recombines TRBV11-3 with TRBJ2-2; tentative D call: TRBD2 (5 bases). The CDR3 runs 14 residues. The germline V and J ends were trimmed by 5 bases and 1 base, with 8 bases remaining between them. Germline values: CDR1 SGHNT, CDR2 YENEEA. The CDR3 region has the DNA TGTGCCAGCAGCCTAACTAGGAACACCGGGGAGCTGTTTTTT. As protein: CASSLTRNTGELFF.